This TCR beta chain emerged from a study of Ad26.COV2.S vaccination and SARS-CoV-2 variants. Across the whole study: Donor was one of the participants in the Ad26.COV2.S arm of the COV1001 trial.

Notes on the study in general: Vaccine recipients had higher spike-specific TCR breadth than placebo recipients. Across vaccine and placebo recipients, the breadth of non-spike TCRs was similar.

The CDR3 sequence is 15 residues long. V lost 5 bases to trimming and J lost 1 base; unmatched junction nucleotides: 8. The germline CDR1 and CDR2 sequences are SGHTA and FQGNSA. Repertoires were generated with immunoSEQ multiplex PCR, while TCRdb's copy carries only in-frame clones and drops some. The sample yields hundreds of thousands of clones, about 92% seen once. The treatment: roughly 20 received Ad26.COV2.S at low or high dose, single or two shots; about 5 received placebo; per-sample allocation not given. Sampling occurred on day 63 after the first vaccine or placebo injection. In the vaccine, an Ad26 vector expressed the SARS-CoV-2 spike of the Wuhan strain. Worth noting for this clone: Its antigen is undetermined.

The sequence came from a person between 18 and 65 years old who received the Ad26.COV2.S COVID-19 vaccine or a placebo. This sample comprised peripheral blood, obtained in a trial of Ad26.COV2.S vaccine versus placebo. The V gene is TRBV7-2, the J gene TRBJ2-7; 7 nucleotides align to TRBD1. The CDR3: CASSGRTGRSYEQYF. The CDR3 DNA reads TGTGCCAGCAGCGGGCGGACAGGTCGATCCTACGAGCAGTACTTC.